The TCR beta chain described here comes from a study of response to subunit inactivated influenza vaccine. Broader study findings: The authors proposed limited new T cell recruitment per seasonal influenza vaccination.

This clonotype was recorded a few times. What it binds is unknown. TCRdb called the RT-PCR reads again in MiXCR, with one record for every CDR3 protein. The repertoire holds almost 600,000 distinct CDR3 sequences, with about 14% as singletons. This material consisted of PBMCs from blood, taken about 11 days after vaccination. The receptor comes from a man over 45 who received an inactivated influenza vaccine.

The CDR3 DNA reads TGTGCCATCAGGGAAGCGGGTAGAACGAACACCGGGGAGCTGTTTTTT. It specifies CAIREAGRTNTGELFF. The chain recombines TRBV10-3 with TRBJ2-2, with D perhaps matching TRBD2 (6 bases). The CDR3 contains 16 residues. Germline V gene data show CDR1 as ENHRY and CDR2 as SYGVKD. Trimming shortened V by 6 bases and J by 0 bases, and 14 bases separated the two germline ends.